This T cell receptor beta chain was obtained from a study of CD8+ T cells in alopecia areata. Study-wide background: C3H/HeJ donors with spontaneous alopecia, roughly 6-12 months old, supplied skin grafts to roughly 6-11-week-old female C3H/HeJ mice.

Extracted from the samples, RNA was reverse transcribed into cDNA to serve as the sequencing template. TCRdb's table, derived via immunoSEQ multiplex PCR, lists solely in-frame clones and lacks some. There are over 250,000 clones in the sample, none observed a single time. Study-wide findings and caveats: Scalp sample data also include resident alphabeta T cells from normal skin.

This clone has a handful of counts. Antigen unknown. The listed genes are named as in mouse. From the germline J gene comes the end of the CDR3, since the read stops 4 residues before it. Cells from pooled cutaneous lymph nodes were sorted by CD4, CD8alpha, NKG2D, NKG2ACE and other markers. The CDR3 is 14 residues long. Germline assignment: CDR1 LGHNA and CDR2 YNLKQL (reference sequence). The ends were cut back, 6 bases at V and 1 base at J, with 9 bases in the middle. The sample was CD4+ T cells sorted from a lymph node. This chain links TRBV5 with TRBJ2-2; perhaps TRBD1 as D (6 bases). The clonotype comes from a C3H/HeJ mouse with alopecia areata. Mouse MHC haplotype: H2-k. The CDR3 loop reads CASSHRENTGQLYF. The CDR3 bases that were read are TGTGCCAGCAGTCACAGGGAAAACACCGGG.